This TCR beta chain was documented in a study of metastatic and nonmetastatic thyroid tumors. At the level of the study: Repertoires from malignant and benign thyroid patients were compared across blood and tumor or nodule tissue. Study conclusions and caveats: Patients with malignant thyroid tumors reportedly had significantly higher TCR beta diversity than those with benign nodules, in blood and tumor.

A few counts support this clone. Its target is not known. Sequence at one end of the junction differs from germline and may be a read error. Every patient underwent thyroid surgery untreated. The length of the CDR3 is 14 residues. Germline V gives CDR1 MNHNS, CDR2 SASEGT. TCRdb re-called clones via MiXCR from the PCR reads. The sample has about 17,000 clones, 20% to 30% seen once. The clonotype comes from a female donor with papillary thyroid cancer or a benign thyroid nodule (not recorded which). Some clones in this sample may be carry-over from other donors' samples. Sequencing input: tumor tissue. The chain combines TRBV6-1 with TRBJ1-1, with D maybe TRBD1 (5 bases). The CDR3 DNA reads TGTGCCAGCAGTCCCCAGGCTCCGGGGACTGAATCTTTCTTT. It is translated as CASSPQAPGTESFF.